This TCR beta chain stems from a study of PD-L1 blockade in urothelial cancer. At the level of the study: Men with urothelial cancer arising in the bladder made up about 90% of the roughly 29 patients.

The V gene end was trimmed by 6 bases and the J gene end by 2 bases; junction bases not matched to a gene: 5. CDR3 length equals 15 residues. Per the germline V gene, CDR1 is MDHEN and CDR2 is SYDVKM. Noted time point: pretreatment peripheral blood. The method was immunoSEQ multiplex PCR; TCRdb's version includes in-frame clones alone and lacks a portion of them. The sample carries 100,000 to 150,000 clones, roughly 83% recorded once. This chain connects TRBV28 to TRBJ1-5; TRBD1 matches 9 bases. The clonotype was recovered from a man aged 45-65 years with urothelial cancer. The starting material was PBMCs, obtained around atezolizumab (anti-PD-L1) treatment. The CDR3 DNA reads as TGTGCCAGCAGACAGGGGGCGTATGGCAATCAGCCCCAGCATTTT. Protein sequence: CASRQGAYGNQPQHF.